These 30 T cell receptor beta chains share one sample of origin, sequenced in a study of blood T cell repertoires in COVID-19. Clones were sequenced by immunoSEQ multiplex PCR, and TCRdb holds only the in-frame ones, with some missing. The data hold 300,000 or so clones, with roughly nine tenths observed a single time. The sample comprised peripheral blood. The source of these receptors is a woman aged 30 to 39 with COVID-19, enrolled during active disease.

The V and J genes are TRBV5-1 and TRBJ2-7, with 9 bases that match TRBD1. The CDR3 length is 15 residues. Germline-derived CDR1 and CDR2 are SGHRS and YFSETQ. The junction had 6 bases not matched to a gene; V was cut back by 4 bases and J by 1 base. The chain's CDR3 is CASSSGGTGSYEQYF. CDR3 in DNA: TGCGCCAGCAGCAGTGGGGGGACAGGGTCCTACGAGCAGTACTTC.

This chain uses TRBV20-1 with TRBJ2-7, with 10 bases matching TRBD1. With V trimmed by 3 bases and J by 5 bases, 7 bases remained unmatched. This CDR3 region has 14 residues. Germline assignment: CDR1 DFQATT and CDR2 SNEGSKA (reference sequence). CDR3 nucleotide sequence: TGCAGTGCTAGTGAGGGACAGGGGACCCACGAGCAGTACTTC. Protein sequence: CSASEGQGTHEQYF.

This rearrangement joins TRBV5-4 to TRBJ2-2, with D perhaps matching TRBD2 (5 bases). V lost 2 bases and J 5 bases, leaving 7 bases between the germline ends. This CDR3 spans 13 amino acids. CDR1 is SGHNT, CDR2 YYREEE, per germline (reference sequence). CDR3 DNA sequence: TGTGCCAGCAGCTTCTCGGGGACCGGGGAGCTGTTTTTT. Protein product: CASSFSGTGELFF.

The chain uses TRBV30 and TRBJ2-3; 7 positions agree with TRBD2. This CDR3 is 19 amino acids long. Trimming removed 2 bases from V and 2 bases from J; junction bases left unmatched: 19. Germline V lookup: CDR1 GTSNPN, CDR2 SVGIG (reference sequence). CDR3: CAWSNGRLAAYSLTDTQYF. The CDR3 DNA sequence: TGTGCCTGGAGTAACGGGAGGCTAGCGGCCTATTCCCTCACAGATACGCAGTATTTT.

The J gene is TRBJ2-7, the V gene TRBV27; TRBD1 matches at 8 bases. This CDR3 is built from 16 residues. Trimming took 5 bases from V and 5 from J; bases not matched to a gene: 14. Germline V gene data show CDR1 as MNHEY and CDR2 as SMNVEV (reference sequence). This CDR3 reads CASSAPPDRGKHEQYF. The CDR3 coding sequence is TGTGCCAGCAGTGCTCCCCCCGACAGGGGTAAACACGAGCAGTACTTC.

This chain links TRBV19 with TRBJ1-5, with 8 bases aligning to TRBD1. This CDR3 comprises 15 residues. J was trimmed by 0 bases and V by 4 bases; bases with no gene match: 2. Germline V gives CDR1 LNHDA, CDR2 SQIVND (reference sequence). The CDR3 bases are TGTGCCAGTAGTACCGGGACAGGTAGCAATCAGCCCCAGCATTTT. It translates to CASSTGTGSNQPQHF. The full variable domain, in which reference TRBV19 and TRBJ1-5 provide the parts outside the CDR3, is DGGITQSPKYLFRKEGQNVTLSCEQNLNHDAMYWYRQDPGQGLRLIYYSQIVNDFQKGDIAEGYSVSREKKESFPLTVTSAQKNPTAFYLCASSTGTGSNQPQHFGDGTRLSIL.

CDR3 sequence: CASSTGQVNTEAFF. In nucleotides, the CDR3 is TGTGCCAGCAGTACTGGACAAGTGAACACTGAAGCTTTCTTT. The rearrangement joins TRBV2 to TRBJ1-1; D is perhaps TRBD1 (5 bases). The germline gives CDR1 SNHLY, CDR2 FYNNEI. The V end was cut by 5 bases, the J end by 0 bases, with 10 bases between. The CDR3 spans 14 residues.

This clone was observed a single time. This chain uses TRBV6-5 with TRBJ2-3; 7 nucleotides line up with TRBD2. The V gene end was trimmed by 9 bases and the J gene end by 2 bases; junction bases not matched to a gene: 8. This CDR3 comprises 14 residues. The germline CDR1 and CDR2 sequences are MNHEY and SVGAGI. The CDR3 sequence is CASRASGYTDTQYF. The CDR3 coding sequence is TGTGCCAGTCGGGCTAGCGGTTACACAGATACGCAGTATTTT.

V gene TRBV5-6 combines with J gene TRBJ2-1; 7 bases are shared with TRBD1. The germline V gene has CDR1 SGHDT and CDR2 YYEEEE. J was trimmed by 3 bases and V by 4 bases; bases with no gene match: 7. The CDR3 has 15 amino acids. The CDR3 DNA reads TGTGCCAGCAGCATCCGGGACAGAGGCTACAATGAGCAGTTCTTC. It encodes CASSIRDRGYNEQFF.

The chain combines TRBV19 with TRBJ2-5; possibly TRBD2 for D (5 bases). The CDR3 runs 14 residues. CDR1 is LNHDA and CDR2 is SQIVND in the germline V gene (reference sequence). Trimming pared 5 bases from V and 1 base from J, leaving 11 bases between. CDR3 nucleotides: TGTGCCAGTAGTTTCCTAGGACTCCAAGAGACCCAGTACTTC. The encoded protein is CASSFLGLQETQYF.

V gene TRBV5-1 combines with J gene TRBJ1-3; D ambiguous. The CDR3 contains 16 residues. Germline-derived CDR1 and CDR2 are SGHRS and YFSETQ. V was shortened by 4 bases and J by 0 bases, with 14 bases between the two germline ends. DNA of the CDR3: TGCGCCAGCAGCCGTTACGATGCCAGCTCTGGAAACACCATATATTTT. Protein product: CASSRYDASSGNTIYF.

The table lists this clone with a count of one. The chain has TRBV7-9 and TRBJ2-6; 10 bases are a match to TRBD1. After removal of 5 bases from V and 2 bases from J, the junction contained 12 bases not matched to a gene. The germline gives CDR1 SEHNR, CDR2 FQNEAQ (reference sequence). The CDR3 spans 19 residues. For the CDR3, the DNA is TGTGCCAGCAGCCCTCCGGGACAGGGGATGTCTGCTGGGGCCAACGTCCTGACTTTC. Residues: CASSPPGQGMSAGANVLTF.

The chain links TRBV27 to TRBJ2-7; TRBD2 is a possible D gene (5 bases). Germline CDR1 reads MNHEY; CDR2 reads SMNVEV (reference sequence). V gave up 7 bases and J gave up 5 bases, with 21 bases separating them. CDR3 length equals 15 residues. DNA for the CDR3: TGTGCCAGCAAACCCGGACTCTCGAATTGGGACGAGCAGTACTTC. Translated, it gives CASKPGLSNWDEQYF.

J is TRBJ1-2 and V is TRBV28; TRBD1 aligns across 7 bases. The junction had 11 bases not matched to a gene; V was cut back by 6 bases and J by 4 bases. The CDR3 has 15 residues. Germline CDR1 reads MDHEN; CDR2 reads SYDVKM. The DNA for the CDR3 is TGTGCCAGCAGACAGACAGGGAGGCTCACCTATGGCTACACCTTC. Amino acids: CASRQTGRLTYGYTF.

The chain couples TRBV4-1 to TRBJ2-1, with TRBD1 identical over 7 bases. Germline V lookup: CDR1 MGHRA, CDR2 YSYEKL. The CDR3 spans 15 residues. Losses at the gene ends were 1 base for V and 6 bases for J; bases not matched to a gene: 6. The DNA for the CDR3 is TGCGCCAGCAGCCAAGTGCAGGGGGTCGGCAATGAGCAGTTCTTC. Residues: CASSQVQGVGNEQFF.

The CDR3 nucleotides read TGTGCCTGCCAAACAGGGGAAACTGAAGCTTTCTTT. It is translated as CACQTGETEAFF. The chain links TRBV6-5 to TRBJ1-1; 7 nucleotides agree with TRBD1. V lost 11 bases to trimming and J lost 5 bases; unmatched junction nucleotides: 8. The CDR3 has 12 amino acids. Germline CDR1 reads MNHEY; CDR2 reads SVGAGI.

This clone was detected once. The rearrangement joins TRBV5-1 to TRBJ2-2, with TRBD1 matching over 9 bases. Germline trimming cut 4 bases from V and 7 bases from J; bases unmatched to any gene: 11. Germline V gives CDR1 SGHRS, CDR2 YFSETQ. The CDR3 consists of 16 residues. CDR3 coding DNA: TGCGCCAGCAGCCCGGGATACAGGGGGCGCAACGGGGAGCTGTTTTTT. Amino acid sequence: CASSPGYRGRNGELFF.

The gene calls are TRBV19 and TRBJ2-1, with 13 nucleotides matching TRBD2. J lost 11 bases, V lost 4 bases, and 11 bases had no gene match. Germline lookup yields CDR1 LNHDA and CDR2 SQIVND (reference sequence). CDR3 size: 16 residues. CDR3 sequence: CASSTSPGLAGAQQFF. CDR3 in DNA: TGTGCCAGTAGTACGTCACCTGGACTAGCGGGGGCTCAGCAGTTCTTC. Based on the CDR3 plus reference TRBV19 and TRBJ2-1, the full variable domain is DGGITQSPKYLFRKEGQNVTLSCEQNLNHDAMYWYRQDPGQGLRLIYYSQIVNDFQKGDIAEGYSVSREKKESFPLTVTSAQKNPTAFYLCASSTSPGLAGAQQFFGPGTRLTVL.

This chain uses TRBV5-1 with TRBJ2-1; 10 nucleotides align to TRBD1. The trim removed 0 bases at V and 2 bases at J, leaving 2 bases unmatched. The CDR3 runs to 16 residues. The V gene's germline CDR1 is SGHRS and CDR2 YFSETQ. The CDR3 DNA sequence: TGCGCCAGCAGCTTGGGACAGGGGGCTACCTACAATGAGCAGTTCTTC. This sequence encodes CASSLGQGATYNEQFF. Together with reference TRBV5-1 and TRBJ2-1, the CDR3 gives the full variable domain: KAGVTQTPRYLIKTRGQQVTLSCSPISGHRSVSWYQQTPGQGLQFLFEYFSETQRNKGNFPGRFSGRQFSNSRSEMNVSTLELGDSALYLCASSLGQGATYNEQFFGPGTRLTVL.

This chain uses TRBV6-5 with TRBJ2-7, with D maybe TRBD2 (5 bases). Looked up from germline, CDR1 is MNHEY and CDR2 is SVGAGI. The CDR3 is 14 residues long. Trimming shortened V by 6 bases and J by 6 bases, and 18 bases separated the two germline ends. The CDR3 loop is CASREGDVVREQYF. CDR3 nucleotide sequence: TGTGCCAGCAGAGAGGGTGATGTGGTCCGCGAGCAGTACTTC.

The chain employs TRBV7-2 and TRBJ1-5; D is undetermined. Trimming took off 2 bases at V and 4 bases at J, with 9 bases between the two ends. There are 14 residues in the CDR3. Germline values: CDR1 SGHTA, CDR2 FQGNSA. This CDR3 reads CASSLNSGNQPQHF. CDR3 DNA sequence: TGTGCCAGCAGCTTAAATTCGGGGAATCAGCCCCAGCATTTT.

J is TRBJ1-2 and V is TRBV18; 9 nucleotides match TRBD1. The CDR3 has 14 amino acids. CDR1 is KGHSH and CDR2 is LQKENI in the germline V gene. V lost 6 bases and J lost 6; bases outside the gene matches: 8. CDR3 amino acids: CASSEPGQGNGYTF. The CDR3 coding sequence is TGTGCCAGCTCCGAGCCCGGACAGGGGAATGGCTACACCTTC.

The V call is TRBV30, the J call TRBJ1-3, with 7 nucleotides matching TRBD1. Looked up from germline, CDR1 is GTSNPN and CDR2 is SVGIG (reference sequence). The CDR3 spans 15 residues. J was trimmed by 4 bases and V by 2 bases; bases with no gene match: 8. CDR3 sequence: CAWSPNTGAGNTIYF. The CDR3 DNA reads as TGTGCCTGGAGTCCCAACACAGGGGCCGGAAACACCATATATTTT.

This clone occurred once. The V gene is TRBV7-6, the J gene TRBJ2-3, with 9 positions matching TRBD2. The CDR3 is 17 residues long. Germline CDR1 and CDR2: SGHVS and FNYEAQ. V trimming: 5 bases; J trimming: 5 bases; junction bases outside the gene matches: 14. The CDR3 spells CASSPRFGAGGVDTQYF. CDR3 in DNA: TGTGCCAGCAGCCCCAGATTCGGGGCGGGGGGGGTAGATACGCAGTATTTT.

The chain employs TRBV19 and TRBJ2-7; 11 bases fit TRBD2. The CDR3 covers 14 residues. Looked up from germline, CDR1 is LNHDA and CDR2 is SQIVND (reference sequence). Trimming cost V 5 bases and J 0 bases; bases outside gene matches: 0. In DNA form, the CDR3 reads TGTGCCAGTAGTCTAGCGGGAGGCTCCTACGAGCAGTACTTC. Protein: CASSLAGGSYEQYF.

The CDR3: CASSPRTGYTGELFF. The CDR3 bases are TGTGCCAGCAGCCCGCGGACAGGGTACACCGGGGAGCTGTTTTTT. The genes are TRBV7-2 and TRBJ2-2; 8 bases line up with TRBD1. Germline V CDR1 and CDR2: SGHTA, FQGNSA. The CDR3 is 15 residues long. V dropped 5 bases and J dropped 3; count of bases not matched to a gene: 5.

V is TRBV25-1 and J is TRBJ1-6; possibly TRBD1 for D (5 bases). The CDR3 extends over 13 amino acids. The germline CDR1 and CDR2 sequences are MGHDK and SYGVNS. V shed 6 bases and J shed 11 bases, with 14 bases lying between them. In nucleotides, the CDR3 is TGTGCCAGCAGCCGGGGGGAGAAAGCACCCCTCCACTTT. Encoded protein: CASSRGEKAPLHF.

The chain has TRBV2 and TRBJ2-7, with a tentative D call TRBD2 (5 bases). Trimming removed 3 bases from V and 0 bases from J, with 12 bases in between. From germline, CDR1 is SNHLY and CDR2 FYNNEI. This CDR3 is built from 15 residues. The CDR3 DNA is TGTGCCAGCAGTGATGAGCGGAGAAGCTCCTACGAGCAGTACTTC. Translation gives CASSDERRSSYEQYF. Together with reference TRBV2 and TRBJ2-7, the CDR3 gives the full variable domain: EPEVTQTPSHQVTQMGQEVILRCVPISNHLYFYWYRQILGQKVEFLVSFYNNEISEKSEIFDDQFSVERPDGSNFTLKIRSTKLEDSAMYFCASSDERRSSYEQYFGPGTRLTVT.

The rearrangement links TRBV5-8 to TRBJ1-6; tentatively, D is TRBD1 (6 bases). V lost 0 bases, J lost 12 bases, and 10 bases lay in between. The germline V gene has CDR1 SGHTS and CDR2 YDEGEE. The length of the CDR3 is 13 residues. CDR3: CASSLDRVIPLHF. CDR3 in DNA: TGTGCCAGCAGCTTGGACAGGGTCATACCCCTCCACTTT.

This clone was counted a single time. V usage is TRBV5-1 and J usage is TRBJ1-4, with no clear D. The germline V gene encodes CDR1 SGHRS and CDR2 YFSETQ. With 0 bases removed from V and 7 bases from J, the gap between germline ends came to 16 bases. The CDR3 covers 16 residues. DNA of the CDR3: TGCGCCAGCAGCTTGGACGGTGGGGAGGGCGTTGAAAAACTGTTTTTT. This translates into CASSLDGGEGVEKLFF. The variable domain in full, completed from reference TRBV5-1 and TRBJ1-4, reads KAGVTQTPRYLIKTRGQQVTLSCSPISGHRSVSWYQQTPGQGLQFLFEYFSETQRNKGNFPGRFSGRQFSNSRSEMNVSTLELGDSALYLCASSLDGGEGVEKLFFGSGTQLSVL.